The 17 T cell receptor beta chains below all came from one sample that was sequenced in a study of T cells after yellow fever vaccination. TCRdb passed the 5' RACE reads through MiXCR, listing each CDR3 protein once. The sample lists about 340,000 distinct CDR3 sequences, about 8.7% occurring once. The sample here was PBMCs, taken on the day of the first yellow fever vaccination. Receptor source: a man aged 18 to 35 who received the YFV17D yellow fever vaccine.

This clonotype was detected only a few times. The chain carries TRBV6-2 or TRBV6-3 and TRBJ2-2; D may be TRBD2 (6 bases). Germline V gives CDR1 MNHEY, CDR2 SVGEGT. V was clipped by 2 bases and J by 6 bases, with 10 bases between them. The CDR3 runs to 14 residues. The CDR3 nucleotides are TGTGCCAGCAGTTACGGGGACTTTCCCGGGGAGCTGTTTTTT. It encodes CASSYGDFPGELFF.

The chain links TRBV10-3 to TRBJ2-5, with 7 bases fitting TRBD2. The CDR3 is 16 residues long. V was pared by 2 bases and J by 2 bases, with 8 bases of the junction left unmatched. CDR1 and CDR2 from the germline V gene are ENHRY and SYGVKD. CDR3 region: CAISEPYSGFQETQYF. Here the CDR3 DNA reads TGTGCCATCAGTGAGCCCTATAGCGGGTTTCAAGAGACCCAGTACTTC.

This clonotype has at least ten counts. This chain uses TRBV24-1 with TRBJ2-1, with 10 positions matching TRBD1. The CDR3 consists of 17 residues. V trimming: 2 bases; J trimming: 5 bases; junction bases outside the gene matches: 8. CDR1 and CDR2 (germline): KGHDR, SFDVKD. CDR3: CATSDWGGDRGHNEQFF. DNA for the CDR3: TGTGCCACCAGTGATTGGGGAGGGGACAGGGGTCACAATGAGCAGTTCTTC.

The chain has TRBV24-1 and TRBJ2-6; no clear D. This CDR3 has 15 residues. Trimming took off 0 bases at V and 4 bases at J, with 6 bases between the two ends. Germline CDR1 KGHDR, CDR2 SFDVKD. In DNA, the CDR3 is TGTGCCACCAGTGATTTGCCACCCGGGGCCAACGTCCTGACTTTC. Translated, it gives CATSDLPPGANVLTF.

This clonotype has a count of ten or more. The CDR3 nucleotides read TGTGCCTGGAGTGTCCGGAACACTGAAGCTTTCTTT. This gives the protein CAWSVRNTEAFF. The chain recombines TRBV30 with TRBJ1-1; D is unresolved. Germline CDR1 reads GTSNPN; CDR2 reads SVGIG (reference sequence). V lost 0 bases and J 1 base, leaving 3 bases between the germline ends. This CDR3 spans 12 amino acids.

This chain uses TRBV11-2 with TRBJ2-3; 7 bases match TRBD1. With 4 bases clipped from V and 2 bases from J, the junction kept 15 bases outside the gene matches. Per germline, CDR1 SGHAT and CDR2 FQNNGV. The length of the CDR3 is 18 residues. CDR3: CASSSKDRARAVTDTQYF. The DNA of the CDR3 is TGTGCCAGCAGCTCAAAAGACAGGGCTAGGGCGGTCACAGATACGCAGTATTTT.

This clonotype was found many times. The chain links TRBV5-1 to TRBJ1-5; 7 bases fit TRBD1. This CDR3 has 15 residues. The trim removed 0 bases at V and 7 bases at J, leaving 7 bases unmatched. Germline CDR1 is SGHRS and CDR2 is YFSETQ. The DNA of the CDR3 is TGCGCCAGCAGCTTGGGTCAGGGGGGCGGCCAGCCCCAGCATTTT. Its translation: CASSLGQGGGQPQHF.

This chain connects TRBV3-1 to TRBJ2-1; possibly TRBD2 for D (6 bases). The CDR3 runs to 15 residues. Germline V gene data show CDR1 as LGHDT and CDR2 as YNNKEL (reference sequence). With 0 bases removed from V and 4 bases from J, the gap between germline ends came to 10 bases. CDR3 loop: CASSQDQGTYNEQFF. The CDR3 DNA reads TGTGCCAGCAGCCAAGATCAAGGGACTTACAATGAGCAGTTCTTC.

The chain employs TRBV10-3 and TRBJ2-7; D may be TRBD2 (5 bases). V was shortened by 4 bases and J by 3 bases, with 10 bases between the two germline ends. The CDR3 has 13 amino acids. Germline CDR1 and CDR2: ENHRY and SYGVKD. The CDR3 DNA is TGTGCCATCAGTGGGGAGACTAACTACGAGCAGTACGTC. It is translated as CAISGETNYEQYV.

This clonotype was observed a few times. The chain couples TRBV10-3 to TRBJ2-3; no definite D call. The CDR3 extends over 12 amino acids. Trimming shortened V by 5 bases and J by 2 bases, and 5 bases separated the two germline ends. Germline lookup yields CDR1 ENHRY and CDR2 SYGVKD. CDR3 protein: CAISSDTDTQYF. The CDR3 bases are TGTGCCATCAGTAGCGACACAGATACGCAGTATTTT.

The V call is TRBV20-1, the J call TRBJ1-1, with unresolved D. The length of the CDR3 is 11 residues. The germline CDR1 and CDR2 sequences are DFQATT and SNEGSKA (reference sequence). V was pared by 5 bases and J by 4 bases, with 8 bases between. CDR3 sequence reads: CSARRITEAFF. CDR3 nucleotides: TGCAGTGCTCGGAGGATCACTGAAGCTTTCTTT.

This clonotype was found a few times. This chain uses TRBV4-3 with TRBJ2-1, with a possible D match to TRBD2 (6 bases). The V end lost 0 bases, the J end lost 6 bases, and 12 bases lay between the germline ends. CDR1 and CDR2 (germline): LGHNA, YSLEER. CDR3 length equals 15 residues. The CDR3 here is CASSQDGISGNEQFF. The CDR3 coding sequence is TGCGCCAGCAGCCAAGATGGTATTAGCGGCAATGAGCAGTTCTTC.

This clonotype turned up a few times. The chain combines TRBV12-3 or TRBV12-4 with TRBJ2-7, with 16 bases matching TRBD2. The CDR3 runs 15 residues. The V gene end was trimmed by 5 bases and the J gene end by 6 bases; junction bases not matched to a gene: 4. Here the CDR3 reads CASSAGTSGGGEQYF. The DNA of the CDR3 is TGTGCCAGCAGTGCTGGGACTAGCGGGGGGGGCGAGCAGTACTTC.

The CDR3 protein is CASDRGKGGNTQYF. DNA for the CDR3: TGTGCCAGCGATCGCGGGAAAGGAGGAAATACGCAGTATTTT. This chain links TRBV6-1 with TRBJ2-3; possibly TRBD2 for D (6 bases). V lost 8 bases and J lost 7, with 19 bases in between. Germline V gives CDR1 MNHNS, CDR2 SASEGT. The CDR3 is 14 residues long.

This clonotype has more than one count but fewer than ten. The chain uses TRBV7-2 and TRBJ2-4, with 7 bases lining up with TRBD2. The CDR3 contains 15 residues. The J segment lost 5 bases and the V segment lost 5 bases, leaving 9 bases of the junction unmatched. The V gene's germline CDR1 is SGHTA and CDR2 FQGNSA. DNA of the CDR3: TGTGCCAGCAGCCGGGGGAGGGGCAAGGAAAACATTCAGTACTTC. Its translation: CASSRGRGKENIQYF.

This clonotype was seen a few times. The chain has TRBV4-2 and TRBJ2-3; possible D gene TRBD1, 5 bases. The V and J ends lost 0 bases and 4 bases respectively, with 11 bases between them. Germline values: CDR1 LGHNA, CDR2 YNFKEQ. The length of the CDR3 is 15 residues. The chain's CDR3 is CASSQEGSGPDTQYF. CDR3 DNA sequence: TGTGCCAGCAGCCAAGAGGGGTCAGGGCCAGATACGCAGTATTTT.

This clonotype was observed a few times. This CDR3 is CASSLRRIASYEQYF. Here the CDR3 DNA reads TGTGCCAGCAGTCTCCGGCGGATAGCCTCCTACGAGCAGTACTTC. This chain links TRBV7-8 with TRBJ2-7; D unclear. Germline V lookup: CDR1 SGHVS, CDR2 FQNEAQ. The CDR3 is 15 amino acids. V dropped 6 bases and J dropped 0 bases, with 15 bases sitting between them.